This passage covers 8 T cell receptor beta chains from one sample sequenced in a study of cytomegalovirus exposure and HLA in healthy donors. Clones were read by immunoSEQ multiplex PCR, and TCRdb kept only the in-frame ones, dropping some. The repertoire holds some 86,000 clones, with under 95% as singletons. Sequenced sample: PBMCs. The receptor set was obtained from a woman aged 25 to 39 in good health and CMV-seronegative.

V gene TRBV18 combines with J gene TRBJ2-5, with a weak D call TRBD1 (7 bases). With 4 bases removed from V and 5 bases from J, the gap between germline ends came to 14 bases. Per germline, CDR1 KGHSH and CDR2 LQKENI. The CDR3 runs 14 residues. The CDR3 reads CASSQQGGRETQYF. The DNA for the CDR3 is TGTGCCAGCTCACAGCAGGGGGGAAGGGAGACCCAGTACTTC. The variable domain in full, with the rest retrieved from reference TRBV18 and TRBJ2-5, is NAGVMQNPRHLVRRRGQEARLRCSPMKGHSHVYWYRQLPEEGLKFMVYLQKENIIDESGMPKERFSAEFPKEGPSILRIQQVVRGDSAAYFCASSQQGGRETQYFGPGTRLLVL.

J is TRBJ2-5 and V is TRBV5-6, with 8 bases fitting TRBD2. Germline V gives CDR1 SGHDT, CDR2 YYEEEE. Trimming took 4 bases from V and 4 from J; bases not matched to a gene: 6. This CDR3 region has 14 residues. This chain's CDR3 is CASSPRGAAETQYF. As DNA, the CDR3 is TGTGCCAGCAGCCCGCGGGGGGCGGCAGAGACCCAGTACTTC.

V is TRBV5-1 and J is TRBJ2-1, with 15 nucleotides matching TRBD2. The CDR3 covers 16 residues. V lost 5 bases to trimming and J lost 5 bases; unmatched junction nucleotides: 5. The germline CDR1 and CDR2 sequences are SGHRS and YFSETQ. CDR3 sequence reads: CASSFGTSGRNNEQFF. The CDR3 DNA is TGCGCCAGCAGTTTCGGGACTAGCGGGAGGAACAATGAGCAGTTCTTC.

The chain has TRBV4-2 and TRBJ1-1; the D is unclear. V was trimmed by 0 bases and J by 1 base, leaving 15 bases between them. CDR1 is LGHNA, CDR2 YNFKEQ, per germline. The CDR3 has 17 amino acids. CDR3 in amino acids: CASSQDAEVIPNTEAFF. The CDR3 nucleotides are TGTGCCAGCAGCCAAGATGCAGAAGTAATACCGAACACTGAAGCTTTCTTT.

V and J are TRBV29-1 and TRBJ2-5; weak D call: TRBD1 (6 bases). The length of the CDR3 is 13 residues. The V end lost 3 bases, the J end lost 1 base, and 9 bases lay between the germline ends. Germline values: CDR1 SQVTM, CDR2 ANQGSEA. The CDR3, as DNA: TGCAGCGTTGATCGAGGGGGCCAAGAGACCCAGTACTTC. Its translation is CSVDRGGQETQYF.

The chain is built from TRBV7-8 and TRBJ2-5, with a weak D call TRBD1 (5 bases). Trimming stripped 5 bases from V and 2 bases from J, with 12 bases between. Germline assignment: CDR1 SGHVS and CDR2 FQNEAQ. This CDR3 region has 14 residues. The CDR3 region is CASSPQGTQETQYF. As DNA, the CDR3 is TGTGCCAGCAGCCCCCAGGGTACTCAAGAGACCCAGTACTTC.

V gene TRBV30 combines with J gene TRBJ1-2; D is ambiguous. The CDR3 is 13 amino acids. Germline V lookup: CDR1 GTSNPN, CDR2 SVGIG (reference sequence). V lost 0 bases to trimming and J lost 6 bases, with 11 bases between them. The DNA for the CDR3 is TGTGCCTGGAGTGTGGGAGTCCGAGATGGCTACACCTTC. Its translation is CAWSVGVRDGYTF.

The chain couples TRBV28 to TRBJ2-5; the match to TRBD2 covers 12 bases. J gave up 2 bases and V 2 bases, and 0 bases lay outside the gene matches. Germline V CDR1 and CDR2: MDHEN, SYDVKM. This CDR3 is built from 15 residues. The CDR3 loop reads CASSLTSGGQETQYF. The CDR3 nucleotides are TGTGCCAGCAGTTTAACTAGCGGGGGGCAAGAGACCCAGTACTTC.